Below are 29 T cell receptor beta chains sequenced from a single sample in a study of T cells expressing NK-cell markers. Using the 5' RACE reads, TCRdb records one entry per CDR3 protein without DNA. This sample carries some 600,000 distinct CDR3 sequences, with approximately 3.6% going to the ten biggest clones. The sample taken for sequencing was blood T cells: a sorted CD56 or NKG2C T cell subset, CD4+ or CD8+ T cells, or bulk PBMC T cells (not recorded which). The receptors were sampled from a man younger than 30 in good health.

This chain connects TRBV7-2 to TRBJ2-3; TCRdb indicates TRBD2, and absent DNA this call remains unverified. CDR3 length equals 16 residues. Looked up from germline, CDR1 is SGHTA and CDR2 is FQGNSA. The CDR3 reads CASSLAASGRPDTQYF.

V usage is TRBV6-1 and J usage is TRBJ1-1. The V gene's germline CDR1 is MNHNS and CDR2 SASEGT. The length of the CDR3 is 11 residues. The CDR3 spells CASTRDTEAFF.

This CDR3 is CSVDGESGANVLTF. The chain uses TRBV29-1 and TRBJ2-6. The germline CDR1 and CDR2 sequences are SQVTM and ANQGSEA. The CDR3 totals 14 residues.

The rearrangement links TRBV14 to TRBJ2-5. This CDR3 is built from 12 residues. Germline V CDR1 and CDR2: SGHDN, FVKESK. The chain's CDR3 is CASSQTAETQYF.

The chain links TRBV7-9 to TRBJ2-3; the D call from TCRdb, TRBD1, cannot be confirmed without DNA. Germline CDR1 reads SEHNR; CDR2 reads FQNEAQ (reference sequence). The CDR3 spans 12 residues. CDR3 protein: CASKGDPDTQYF.

V is TRBV7-2 and J is TRBJ2-7. In germline, CDR1 is SGHTA, CDR2 FQGNSA. There are 11 residues in the CDR3. CDR3 loop: CASSRTIEQYF.

The chain has TRBV12-3 or TRBV12-4 and TRBJ2-4; the TRBD1 assignment by TCRdb is unverifiable without DNA. CDR3 length: 12 residues. CDR3 protein: CASSLWLGPKYF.

The chain uses TRBV5-1 and TRBJ2-7; the TRBD2 assignment by TCRdb is unverifiable without DNA. The germline V gene has CDR1 SGHRS and CDR2 YFSETQ. The CDR3 covers 15 residues. The CDR3 region is CASSYTSGTSYGKYF.

V gene TRBV27 combines with J gene TRBJ2-1; there is no DNA to check the TCRdb D call of TRBD2. This CDR3 spans 15 amino acids. The germline gives CDR1 MNHEY, CDR2 SMNVEV (reference sequence). CDR3 sequence reads: CASSAGSGRPAEQFF.

The rearrangement joins TRBV24-1 to TRBJ2-3; the TCRdb D gene call, TRBD1, has no DNA to confirm it. The CDR3 is 14 residues long. Germline assignment: CDR1 KGHDR and CDR2 SFDVKD. CDR3 protein: CATAPRLSTDTQYF.

The chain joins TRBV7-2 to TRBJ2-7; the D call from TCRdb, TRBD1, cannot be confirmed without DNA. In germline, CDR1 is SGHTA, CDR2 FQGNSA. The length of the CDR3 is 15 residues. CDR3: CASSSGQGSGYEQYF.

The CDR3 is CASSPVNSPLHF. The chain uses TRBV7-2 and TRBJ1-6. Germline CDR1 and CDR2: SGHTA and FQGNSA. There are 12 residues in the CDR3.

The chain carries TRBV14 and TRBJ1-2. The CDR3 is 13 residues long. Germline V lookup: CDR1 SGHDN, CDR2 FVKESK. CDR3 amino acids: CASSQTINYGYTF.

The V gene is TRBV29-1, the J gene TRBJ1-1. Germline V gene sequence: CDR1 SQVTM, CDR2 ANQGSEA. This CDR3 is built from 14 residues. This chain's CDR3 is CSVVGRPLNTEAFF. The entire variable domain, with the rest obtained from reference TRBV29-1 and TRBJ1-1, is as follows: SAVISQKPSRDICQRGTSLTIQCQVDSQVTMMFWYRQQPGQSLTLIATANQGSEATYESGFVIDKFPISRPNLTFSTLTVSNMSPEDSSIYLCSVVGRPLNTEAFFGQGTRLTVV.

The J gene is TRBJ2-3, the V gene TRBV2. This CDR3 has 12 residues. Per germline, CDR1 SNHLY and CDR2 FYNNEI. CDR3 loop: CASSAEADTQYF.

CDR3: CASSRSRGKTDTQYF. The chain joins TRBV11-2 to TRBJ2-3; TCRdb returns TRBD2, unconfirmable since there is no DNA. CDR1 is SGHAT and CDR2 is FQNNGV in the germline V gene. The CDR3 extends over 15 amino acids.

The J gene is TRBJ2-1, the V gene TRBV27; TCRdb names TRBD2, which stays unverified in the absence of DNA. The CDR3 extends over 13 amino acids. Germline loops: CDR1 MNHEY, CDR2 SMNVEV (reference sequence). The CDR3 region is CASSLSLAEIGFF.

This sequence joins TRBV24-1 and TRBJ1-3; the TCRdb D gene call, TRBD1, has no DNA to confirm it. CDR3 length: 14 amino acids. Germline V lookup: CDR1 KGHDR, CDR2 SFDVKD. This CDR3 is CATSDRDPGNTIYF.

The CDR3: CASAVAASTDTQYF. This chain joins TRBV25-1 and TRBJ2-3; TCRdb picks TRBD2, but there is no DNA to check that call. From germline, CDR1 is MGHDK and CDR2 SYGVNS. The CDR3 is made up of 14 amino acids.

The J gene is TRBJ2-2, the V gene TRBV24-1; TCRdb designates TRBD2, a call that cannot be tested without DNA. Germline-derived CDR1 and CDR2 are KGHDR and SFDVKD. CDR3 length equals 17 residues. CDR3 amino acids: CATSAAGLAENTGELFF.

This chain uses TRBV5-1 with TRBJ1-4. CDR1 and CDR2 (germline): SGHRS, YFSETQ. CDR3 length: 15 amino acids. CDR3 in amino acids: CASSLTAGRNEKLFF. Drawing the rest from reference TRBV5-1 and TRBJ1-4, the complete variable domain is KAGVTQTPRYLIKTRGQQVTLSCSPISGHRSVSWYQQTPGQGLQFLFEYFSETQRNKGNFPGRFSGRQFSNSRSEMNVSTLELGDSALYLCASSLTAGRNEKLFFGSGTQLSVL.

The J gene is TRBJ2-3, the V gene TRBV25-1; TCRdb calls TRBD1, which cannot be checked without DNA. The CDR3 is 17 amino acids. Germline-derived CDR1 and CDR2 are MGHDK and SYGVNS. The CDR3 spells CASSEFGGQGAPDTQYF.

The chain carries TRBV5-1 and TRBJ2-1. Germline assignment: CDR1 SGHRS and CDR2 YFSETQ. The CDR3 consists of 14 residues. The chain's CDR3 is CASSLQSSYNEQFF.

This chain joins TRBV20-1 and TRBJ1-2; the D call of TRBD1 rests on TCRdb alone, since no DNA is present to check it. The germline gives CDR1 DFQATT, CDR2 SNEGSKA (reference sequence). The CDR3 sequence is 11 residues long. The chain's CDR3 is CSASRDYGYTF.

The J gene is TRBJ2-1, the V gene TRBV30; TCRdb's D call, TRBD1, is unchecked because there is no DNA. Germline values: CDR1 GTSNPN, CDR2 SVGIG (reference sequence). This CDR3 region has 13 residues. The CDR3 protein is CAHIRTGNNEQFF.

The rearrangement uses TRBV12-3 or TRBV12-4 and TRBJ1-2; TCRdb designates TRBD1, a call that cannot be tested without DNA. The CDR3 covers 12 residues. CDR3 loop: CASLYQGGGYTF.

The rearrangement joins TRBV6-5 to TRBJ2-7. The germline V gene encodes CDR1 MNHEY and CDR2 SVGAGI. The CDR3 length is 15 residues. CDR3 sequence: CASSYSGQGTYEQYF.

The V and J genes are TRBV7-3 and TRBJ1-1. The CDR3 covers 14 residues. Germline CDR1 and CDR2: SGHTA and FQGTGA. The CDR3 reads CASSPGGVNTEAFF.

The rearrangement uses TRBV12-3 or TRBV12-4 and TRBJ2-6. CDR3 length: 13 residues. The CDR3 region is CASTLTGANVLTF.